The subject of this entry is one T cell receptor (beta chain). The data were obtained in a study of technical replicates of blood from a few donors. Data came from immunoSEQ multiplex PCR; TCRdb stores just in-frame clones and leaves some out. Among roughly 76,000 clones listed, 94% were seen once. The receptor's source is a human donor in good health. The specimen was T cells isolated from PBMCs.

In DNA, the CDR3 is TGTGCCACCAGCAGAGACCCGATGTCGGGGTGGGATGGCTACACCTTC. Protein product: CATSRDPMSGWDGYTF. The chain recombines TRBV15 with TRBJ1-2, with D hard to call. The V gene's germline CDR1 is LNHNV and CDR2 YYDKDF (reference sequence). This CDR3 comprises 16 residues. The V end lost 0 bases, the J end lost 6 bases, and 17 bases lay between the germline ends.